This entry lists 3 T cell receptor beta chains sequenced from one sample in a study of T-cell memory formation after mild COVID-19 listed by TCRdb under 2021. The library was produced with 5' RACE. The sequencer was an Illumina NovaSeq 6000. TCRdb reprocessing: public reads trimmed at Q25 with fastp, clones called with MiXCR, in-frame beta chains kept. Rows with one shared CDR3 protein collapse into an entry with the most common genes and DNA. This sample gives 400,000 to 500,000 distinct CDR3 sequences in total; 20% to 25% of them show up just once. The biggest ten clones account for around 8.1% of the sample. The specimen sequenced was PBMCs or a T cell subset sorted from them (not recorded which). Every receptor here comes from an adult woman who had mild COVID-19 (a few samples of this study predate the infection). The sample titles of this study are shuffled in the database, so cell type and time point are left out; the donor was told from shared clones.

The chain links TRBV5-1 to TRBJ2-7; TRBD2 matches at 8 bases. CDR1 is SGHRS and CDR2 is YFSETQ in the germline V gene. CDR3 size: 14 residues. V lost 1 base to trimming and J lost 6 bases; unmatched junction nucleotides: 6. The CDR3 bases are TGCGCCAGCAGCTTGTCGGCGGGGGGTCTCGAGCAGTACTTC. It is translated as CASSLSAGGLEQYF.

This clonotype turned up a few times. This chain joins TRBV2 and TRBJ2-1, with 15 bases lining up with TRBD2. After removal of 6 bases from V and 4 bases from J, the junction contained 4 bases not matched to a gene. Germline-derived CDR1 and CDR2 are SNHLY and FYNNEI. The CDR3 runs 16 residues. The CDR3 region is CASRKGTSGGYNEQFF. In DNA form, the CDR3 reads TGTGCCAGCAGAAAAGGGACTAGCGGGGGGTACAATGAGCAGTTCTTC.

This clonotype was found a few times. The CDR3 DNA is TGCAGTGCTAGAAGAGGCGGGGGGGCTGCTTACTACGAGCAGTACTTC. Encoded protein: CSARRGGGAAYYEQYF. V usage is TRBV20-1 and J usage is TRBJ2-7; 9 bases are shared with TRBD2. There are 16 residues in the CDR3. The junction had 11 bases not matched to a gene; V was cut back by 2 bases and J by 3 bases. Germline loops: CDR1 DFQATT, CDR2 SNEGSKA (reference sequence).